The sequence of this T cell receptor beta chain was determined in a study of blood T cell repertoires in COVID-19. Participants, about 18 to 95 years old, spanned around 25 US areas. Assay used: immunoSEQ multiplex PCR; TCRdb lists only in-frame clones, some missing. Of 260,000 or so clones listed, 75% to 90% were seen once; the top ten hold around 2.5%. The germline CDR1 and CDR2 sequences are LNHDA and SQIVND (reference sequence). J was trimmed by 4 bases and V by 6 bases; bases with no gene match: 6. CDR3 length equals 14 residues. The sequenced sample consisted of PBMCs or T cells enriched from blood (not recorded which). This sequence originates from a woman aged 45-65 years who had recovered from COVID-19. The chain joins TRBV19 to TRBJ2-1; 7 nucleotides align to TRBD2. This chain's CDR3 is CASRKGAGYNEQFF. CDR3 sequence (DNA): TGTGCCAGTAGAAAGGGAGCGGGGTACAATGAGCAGTTCTTC.